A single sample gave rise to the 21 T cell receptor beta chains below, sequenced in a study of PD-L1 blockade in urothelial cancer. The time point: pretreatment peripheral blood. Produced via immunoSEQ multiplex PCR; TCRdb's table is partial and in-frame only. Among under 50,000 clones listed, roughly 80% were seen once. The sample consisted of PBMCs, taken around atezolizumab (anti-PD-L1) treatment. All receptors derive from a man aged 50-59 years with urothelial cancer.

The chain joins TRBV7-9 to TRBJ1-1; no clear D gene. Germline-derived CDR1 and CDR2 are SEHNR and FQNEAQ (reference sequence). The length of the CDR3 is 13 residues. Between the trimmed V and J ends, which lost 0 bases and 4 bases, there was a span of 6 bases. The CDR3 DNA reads TGTGCCAGCAGCTTAGCCAGCGGCACTGAAGCTTTCTTT. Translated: CASSLASGTEAFF.

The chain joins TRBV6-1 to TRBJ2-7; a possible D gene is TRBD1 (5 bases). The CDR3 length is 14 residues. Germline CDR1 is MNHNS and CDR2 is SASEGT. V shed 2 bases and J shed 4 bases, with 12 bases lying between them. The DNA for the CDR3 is TGTGCCAGCAGTGAACGCAGGGTGGGATACGAGCAGTACGTC. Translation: CASSERRVGYEQYV.

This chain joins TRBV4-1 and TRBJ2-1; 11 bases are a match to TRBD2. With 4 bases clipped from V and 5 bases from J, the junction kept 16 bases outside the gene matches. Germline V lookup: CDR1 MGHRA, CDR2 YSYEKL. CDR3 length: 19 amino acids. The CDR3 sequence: CASSLTSGSGRRGHNEQFF. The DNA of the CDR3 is TGCGCCAGCAGCCTCACTAGCGGGAGCGGCCGTCGAGGCCACAATGAGCAGTTCTTC.

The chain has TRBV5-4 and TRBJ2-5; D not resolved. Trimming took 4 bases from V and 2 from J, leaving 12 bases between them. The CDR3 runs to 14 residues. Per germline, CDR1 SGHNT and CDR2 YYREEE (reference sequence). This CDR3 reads CASSKPTLQETQYF. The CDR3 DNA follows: TGTGCCAGCAGCAAACCGACTTTACAAGAGACCCAGTACTTC.

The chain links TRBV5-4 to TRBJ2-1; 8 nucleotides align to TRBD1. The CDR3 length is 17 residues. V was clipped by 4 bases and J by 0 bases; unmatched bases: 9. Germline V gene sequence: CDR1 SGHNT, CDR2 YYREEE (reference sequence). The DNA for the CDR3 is TGTGCCAGCAGCCCTGGGACAGGTGGGAGCTCCTACAATGAGCAGTTCTTC. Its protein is CASSPGTGGSSYNEQFF.

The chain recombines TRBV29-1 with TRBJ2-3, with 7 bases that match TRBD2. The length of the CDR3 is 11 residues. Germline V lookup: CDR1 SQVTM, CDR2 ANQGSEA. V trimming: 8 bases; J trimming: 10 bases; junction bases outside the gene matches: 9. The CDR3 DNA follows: TGCAGCCCTGTTGGGGGGGGGTCGCAGTATTTT. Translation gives CSPVGGGSQYF.

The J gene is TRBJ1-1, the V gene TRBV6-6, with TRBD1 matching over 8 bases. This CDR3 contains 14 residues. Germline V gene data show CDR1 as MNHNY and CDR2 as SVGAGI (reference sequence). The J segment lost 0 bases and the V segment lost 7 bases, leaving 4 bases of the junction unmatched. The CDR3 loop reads CASKQGAMNTEAFF. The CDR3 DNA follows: TGTGCCAGCAAGCAGGGGGCCATGAACACTGAAGCTTTCTTT.

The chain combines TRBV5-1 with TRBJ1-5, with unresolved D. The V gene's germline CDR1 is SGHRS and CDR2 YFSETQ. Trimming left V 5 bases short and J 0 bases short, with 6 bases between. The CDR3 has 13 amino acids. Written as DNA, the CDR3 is TGCGCCAGCAGGGAGGATAGCAATCAGCCCCAGCATTTT. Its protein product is CASREDSNQPQHF. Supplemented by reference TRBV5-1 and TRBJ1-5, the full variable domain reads KAGVTQTPRYLIKTRGQQVTLSCSPISGHRSVSWYQQTPGQGLQFLFEYFSETQRNKGNFPGRFSGRQFSNSRSEMNVSTLELGDSALYLCASREDSNQPQHFGDGTRLSIL.

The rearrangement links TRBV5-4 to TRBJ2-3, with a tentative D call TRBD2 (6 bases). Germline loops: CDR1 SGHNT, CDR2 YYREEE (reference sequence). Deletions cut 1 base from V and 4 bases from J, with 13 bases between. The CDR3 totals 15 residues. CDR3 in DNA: TGTGCCAGCAGCTTGAGGAGGGGTACGGCAGATACGCAGTATTTT. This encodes CASSLRRGTADTQYF.

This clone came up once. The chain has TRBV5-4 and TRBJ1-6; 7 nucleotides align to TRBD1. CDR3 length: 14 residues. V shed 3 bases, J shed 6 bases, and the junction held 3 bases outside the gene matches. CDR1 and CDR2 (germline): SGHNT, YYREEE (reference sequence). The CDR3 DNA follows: TGTGCCAGCAGCTCGGGACAGCCTAATTCACCCCTCCACTTT. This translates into CASSSGQPNSPLHF.

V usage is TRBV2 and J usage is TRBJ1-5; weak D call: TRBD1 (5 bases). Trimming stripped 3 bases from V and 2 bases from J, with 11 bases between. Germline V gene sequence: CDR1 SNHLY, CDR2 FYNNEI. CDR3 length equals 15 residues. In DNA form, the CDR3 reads TGTGCCAGCAGTGATTCCAGGGCTGGCAATCAGCCCCAGCATTTT. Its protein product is CASSDSRAGNQPQHF.

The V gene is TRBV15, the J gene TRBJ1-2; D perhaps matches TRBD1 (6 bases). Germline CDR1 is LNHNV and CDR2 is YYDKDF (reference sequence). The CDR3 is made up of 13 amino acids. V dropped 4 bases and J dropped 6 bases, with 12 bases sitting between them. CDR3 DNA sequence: TGTGCCACCAGCAAAACAGGGTCTGATGGCTACACCTTC. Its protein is CATSKTGSDGYTF.

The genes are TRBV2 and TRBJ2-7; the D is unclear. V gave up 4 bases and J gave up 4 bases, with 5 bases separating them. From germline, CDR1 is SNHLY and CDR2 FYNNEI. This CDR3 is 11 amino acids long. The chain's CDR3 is CASSAGYEQYF. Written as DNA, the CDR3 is TGTGCCAGCAGTGCAGGTTACGAGCAGTACTTC.

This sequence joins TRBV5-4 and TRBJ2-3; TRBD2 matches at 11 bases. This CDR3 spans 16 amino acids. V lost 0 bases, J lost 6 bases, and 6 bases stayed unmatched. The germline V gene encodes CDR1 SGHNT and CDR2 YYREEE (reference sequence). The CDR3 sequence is CASSLGSSGGADTQYF. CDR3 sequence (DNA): TGTGCCAGCAGCTTGGGTAGTAGCGGGGGGGCGGATACGCAGTATTTT. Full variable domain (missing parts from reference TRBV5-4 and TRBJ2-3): ETGVTQSPTHLIKTRGQQVTLRCSSQSGHNTVSWYQQALGQGPQFIFQYYREEENGRGNFPPRFSGLQFPNYSSELNVNALELDDSALYLCASSLGSSGGADTQYFGPGTRLTVL.

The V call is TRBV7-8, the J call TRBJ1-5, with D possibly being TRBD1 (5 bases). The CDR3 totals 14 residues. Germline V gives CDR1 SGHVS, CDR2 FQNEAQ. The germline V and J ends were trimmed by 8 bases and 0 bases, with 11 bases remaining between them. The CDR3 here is CASVRGDSNQPQHF. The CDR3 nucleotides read TGTGCCAGCGTTCGGGGGGATAGCAATCAGCCCCAGCATTTT.

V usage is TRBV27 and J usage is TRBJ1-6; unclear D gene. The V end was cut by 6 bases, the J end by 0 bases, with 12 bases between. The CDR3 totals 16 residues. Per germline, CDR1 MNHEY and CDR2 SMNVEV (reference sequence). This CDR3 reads CASRSSGSSYNSPLHF. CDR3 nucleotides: TGTGCCAGCAGGTCCTCGGGGAGCTCCTATAATTCACCCCTCCACTTT.

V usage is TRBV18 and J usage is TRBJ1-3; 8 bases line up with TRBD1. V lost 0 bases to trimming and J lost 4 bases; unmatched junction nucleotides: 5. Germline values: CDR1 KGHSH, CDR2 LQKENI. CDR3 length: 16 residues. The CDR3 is CASSPPGRGLGNTIYF. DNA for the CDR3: TGTGCCAGCTCACCACCCGGCAGGGGGCTAGGAAACACCATATATTTT.

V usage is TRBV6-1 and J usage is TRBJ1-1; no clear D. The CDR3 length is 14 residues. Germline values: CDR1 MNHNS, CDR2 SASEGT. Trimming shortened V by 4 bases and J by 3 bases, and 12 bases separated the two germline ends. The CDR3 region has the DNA TGTGCCAGCAGTGTAGAGGGTTTGTACACTGAAGCTTTCTTT. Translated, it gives CASSVEGLYTEAFF.

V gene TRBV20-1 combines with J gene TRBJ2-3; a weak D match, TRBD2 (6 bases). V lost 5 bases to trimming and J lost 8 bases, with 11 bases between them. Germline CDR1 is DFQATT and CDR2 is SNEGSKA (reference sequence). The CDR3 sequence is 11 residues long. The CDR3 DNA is TGCAGTGCTGCCGGGGGAGGTACGCAGTATTTT. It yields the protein CSAAGGGTQYF.

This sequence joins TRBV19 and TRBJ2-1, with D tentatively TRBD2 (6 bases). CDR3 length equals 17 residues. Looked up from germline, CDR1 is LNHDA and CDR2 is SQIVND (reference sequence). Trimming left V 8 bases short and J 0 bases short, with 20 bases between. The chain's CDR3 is CASEGMGLGGSYNEQFF. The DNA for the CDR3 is TGTGCCAGTGAAGGGATGGGATTGGGAGGCTCCTACAATGAGCAGTTCTTC.

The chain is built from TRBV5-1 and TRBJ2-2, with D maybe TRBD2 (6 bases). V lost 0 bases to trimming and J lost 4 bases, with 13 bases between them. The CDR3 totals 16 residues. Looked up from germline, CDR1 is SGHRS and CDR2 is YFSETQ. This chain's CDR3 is CASSLGSGVGTGELFF. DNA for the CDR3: TGCGCCAGCAGCTTGGGGTCGGGAGTAGGCACCGGGGAGCTGTTTTTT.